Included here is one TCR beta chain sequence, with context. Its antigen is currently unknown. The whole isolated RNA underwent reverse transcription, so sequencing captured expressed TCRB transcripts. Method: immunoSEQ multiplex PCR; TCRdb's copy keeps in-frame clones and lacks some. This table has 900,000 or so clones, roughly 17% appearing once. The ends were cut back, 5 bases at V and 6 bases at J, with 18 bases in the middle. The germline V gene encodes CDR1 SGHAT and CDR2 FQDESV (reference sequence). The CDR3 is 15 residues long. This specimen comes from a study of beta chain features in type 1 diabetes. General observations from the study: Insertions at VDJ junctions were less frequent in type 1 diabetes patients. These patients also deleted more nucleotides at the same junctions. No resolution was reached here on whether HLA type influences TCRB rearrangement.

Sorted populations were all over 98% pure. Source material: naive CD4+ T cells from blood. The chain is built from TRBV11-1 and TRBJ2-3; the D gene is possibly TRBD1 (6 bases). The sequence was collected from a woman under 30 in good health. The CDR3 here is CASSPDDRSIDTQYF. For the CDR3, the DNA is TGTGCCAGCAGCCCAGATGACAGGTCCATCGATACGCAGTATTTT.